This passage covers 26 T cell receptor beta chains from one sample sequenced in a study of PD-1 blockade in classical Hodgkin lymphoma. This table comes from immunoSEQ multiplex PCR, and its TCRdb copy is limited to in-frame clones, with some not included. Of more than 50,000 clones listed, 71% are singletons. Every patient was affected by relapse after autologous stem cell transplantation, while exposure to brentuximab vedotin was not uniform. The specimen comprised peripheral blood mononuclear cells (PBMCs), sampled before the second cycle of nivolumab. The receptors were sampled from a human donor with classical Hodgkin lymphoma.

This clone was seen a few times. V is TRBV6-6 and J is TRBJ2-7; D gene uncertain. V was clipped by 8 bases and J by 0 bases, with 11 bases between them. This CDR3 is 13 amino acids long. Germline loops: CDR1 MNHNY, CDR2 SVGAGI (reference sequence). The CDR3 DNA is TGTGCCAGCGGTTTATCGTTCTCCTACGAGCAGTACTTC. It codes for CASGLSFSYEQYF.

The chain employs TRBV4-2 and TRBJ2-7, with a weak D call TRBD2 (5 bases). The CDR3 totals 14 residues. CDR1 and CDR2 (germline): LGHNA, YNFKEQ. V dropped 1 base and J dropped 4 bases, with 11 bases sitting between them. The CDR3 nucleotides are TGTGCCAGCAGCCAAGGGCTAGCAGAATACGAGCAGTACTTC. Its protein product is CASSQGLAEYEQYF.

This clone was detected only once. Other DNA variants within this sample encode the same CDR3. This rearrangement joins TRBV11-2 to TRBJ2-5; the match to TRBD1 covers 10 bases. The tail of the sequence fits TRBJ2-7 better, so the J call may be wrong. CDR1 is SGHAT, CDR2 FQNNGV, per germline. The CDR3 loop spans 15 amino acids. CDR3 in amino acids: CASSLTTGGTYEQYF. The CDR3, as DNA: TGTGCCAGCAGCTTAACGACAGGGGGCACCTACGAGCAGTACTTC.

This clone was detected a few times. The rearrangement joins TRBV15 to TRBJ1-2; possibly TRBD1 for D (5 bases). Germline CDR1 reads LNHNV; CDR2 reads YYDKDF (reference sequence). The CDR3 extends over 15 amino acids. V lost 5 bases and J 4 bases, leaving 17 bases between the germline ends. The DNA of the CDR3 is TGTGCCACCAGCCCGAATAACGGGGGAAGCTATGGCTACACCTTC. This codes for CATSPNNGGSYGYTF. Complete variable domain (other parts from reference TRBV15 and TRBJ1-2): DAMVIQNPRYQVTQFGKPVTLSCSQTLNHNVMYWYQQKSSQAPKLLFHYYDKDFNNEADTPDNFQSRRPNTSFCFLDIRSPGLGDTAMYLCATSPNNGGSYGYTFGSGTRLTVV.

The chain is built from TRBV7-3 and TRBJ2-2; 7 bases align to TRBD2. The CDR3 contains 15 residues. Unmatched junction bases numbered 4, after V lost 2 bases and J lost 4 bases. CDR1 is SGHTA, CDR2 FQGTGA, per germline. CDR3 protein: CASSLAGVGTGELFF. The CDR3 DNA reads TGTGCCAGCAGCTTAGCGGGAGTTGGCACCGGGGAGCTGTTTTTT.

This clone was seen only a few times. This chain uses TRBV7-6 with TRBJ1-3, with D tentatively TRBD1 (5 bases). The V end lost 5 bases, the J end lost 0 bases, and 11 bases lay between the germline ends. Per germline, CDR1 SGHVS and CDR2 FNYEAQ. The CDR3 consists of 15 residues. CDR3 residues: CASSLGLSSGNTIYF. CDR3 sequence (DNA): TGTGCCAGCAGCCTGGGACTTAGCTCTGGAAACACCATATATTTT.

This rearrangement joins TRBV19 to TRBJ1-2; D is possibly TRBD1 (6 bases). Germline assignment: CDR1 LNHDA and CDR2 SQIVND (reference sequence). This CDR3 is 15 amino acids long. V was clipped by 3 bases and J by 2 bases, with 13 bases between them. Here the CDR3 reads CASSITAGDNYGYTF. CDR3 coding DNA: TGTGCCAGTAGTATCACCGCAGGGGACAACTATGGCTACACCTTC.

This chain uses TRBV6-4 with TRBJ2-7, with 10 bases aligning to TRBD1. V was pared by 5 bases and J by 2 bases, with 3 bases of the junction left unmatched. The CDR3 loop spans 14 amino acids. The germline V gene has CDR1 MRHNA and CDR2 SNTAGT. Here the CDR3 DNA reads TGTGCCAGCAGTCTCGACAGGGGGCCCTACGAGCAGTACTTC. This gives the protein CASSLDRGPYEQYF.

The chain carries TRBV25-1 and TRBJ1-4, with D unclear. CDR3 length: 18 amino acids. The ends were cut back, 1 base at V and 1 base at J, with 16 bases in the middle. Germline V CDR1 and CDR2: MGHDK, SYGVNS. CDR3 nucleotides: TGTGCCAGCAGTGAATTAGCCAGGACGGAAGAAACTAATGAAAAACTGTTTTTT. Translated: CASSELARTEETNEKLFF.

The chain links TRBV6-5 to TRBJ2-7, with D perhaps matching TRBD2 (7 bases). With 6 bases removed from V and 4 bases from J, the gap between germline ends came to 16 bases. The CDR3 is made up of 14 amino acids. Germline V gives CDR1 MNHEY, CDR2 SVGAGI. The CDR3: CASSHGRQGYEQYF. The CDR3 bases are TGTGCCAGCAGCCACGGGAGGCAGGGGTACGAGCAGTACTTC.

This chain links TRBV6-5 with TRBJ1-6; no firm D call. Trimming stripped 4 bases from V and 11 bases from J, with 18 bases between. This CDR3 region has 15 residues. CDR1 is MNHEY, CDR2 SVGAGI, per germline. The CDR3 DNA is TGTGCCAGCAGTTTCCCCTTGATTGAAAGGCCACCCCTCCACTTT. Protein: CASSFPLIERPPLHF.

Only one count was recorded for this clone. V gene TRBV6-1 combines with J gene TRBJ1-6; no clear D. The CDR3 is made up of 14 amino acids. Germline V gives CDR1 MNHNS, CDR2 SASEGT. V lost 10 bases and J 0 bases, leaving 10 bases between the germline ends. CDR3 sequence: CAIKGGSYNSPLHF. CDR3 DNA: TGTGCCATAAAGGGAGGCTCCTATAATTCACCCCTCCACTTT.

The chain couples TRBV4-1 to TRBJ2-1; 11 bases are a match to TRBD2. The trim removed 5 bases at V and 3 bases at J, leaving 3 bases unmatched. The CDR3 length is 15 residues. The germline CDR1 and CDR2 sequences are MGHRA and YSYEKL. The CDR3 DNA reads TGCGCCAGCAGCGCCGGGACTAGCGGCTACAATGAGCAGTTCTTC. Translation: CASSAGTSGYNEQFF.

The V call is TRBV6-6, the J call TRBJ2-7; possible D gene TRBD1, 6 bases. The V end was cut by 0 bases, the J end by 5 bases, with 14 bases between. This CDR3 comprises 15 residues. Germline V gives CDR1 MNHNY, CDR2 SVGAGI (reference sequence). The DNA of the CDR3 is TGTGCCAGCAGTTACTCGGGGGCACGACCCAACGAGCAGTACTTC. Translating it yields CASSYSGARPNEQYF.

The chain joins TRBV4-1 to TRBJ1-5; D is undetermined. The ends were cut back, 0 bases at V and 6 bases at J, with 12 bases in the middle. This CDR3 is 15 amino acids long. The V gene's germline CDR1 is MGHRA and CDR2 YSYEKL. CDR3 sequence reads: CASSQDVGSPQPQHF. In DNA, the CDR3 is TGCGCCAGCAGCCAAGATGTGGGGAGCCCTCAGCCCCAGCATTTT.

The V gene is TRBV30, the J gene TRBJ2-3; TRBD2 aligns across 15 bases. Germline CDR1 is GTSNPN and CDR2 is SVGIG (reference sequence). There are 16 residues in the CDR3. J was trimmed by 6 bases and V by 4 bases; bases with no gene match: 8. The CDR3 nucleotides are TGTGCCTGGACTCCTGGACTAGCGGGGGGGCCTGATACGCAGTATTTT. Translating it yields CAWTPGLAGGPDTQYF.

Only a few counts were recorded for this clone. The V call is TRBV15, the J call TRBJ2-2, with no clear D. This CDR3 contains 14 residues. Trimming removed 8 bases from V and 7 bases from J, with 17 bases in between. Germline values: CDR1 LNHNV, CDR2 YYDKDF (reference sequence). The CDR3 protein is CATQIGSPGGELFF. The CDR3, as DNA: TGTGCCACCCAAATTGGTAGCCCGGGCGGGGAGCTGTTTTTT.

This clone showed up just a few times. The CDR3 region is CASSWRTANTEAFF. As DNA, the CDR3 is TGCGCCAGCAGCTGGAGGACAGCGAACACTGAAGCTTTCTTT. The V call is TRBV5-1, the J call TRBJ1-1, with D perhaps TRBD1 (6 bases). There are 14 residues in the CDR3. Trimming left V 3 bases short and J 1 base short, with 10 bases between. Germline lookup yields CDR1 SGHRS and CDR2 YFSETQ.

This clone has a count of ten or more. Here the CDR3 reads CASSQEGPQGRTEAFF. CDR3 coding DNA: TGCGCCAGCAGCCAAGAAGGACCGCAGGGTAGGACTGAAGCTTTCTTT. The chain uses TRBV4-1 and TRBJ1-1, with TRBD1 as a possible D gene (5 bases). Per the germline V gene, CDR1 is MGHRA and CDR2 is YSYEKL. This CDR3 has 16 amino acids. Trimming shortened V by 0 bases and J by 5 bases, and 16 bases separated the two germline ends.

J is TRBJ2-7 and V is TRBV10-2; 9 bases line up with TRBD1. V lost 4 bases and J lost 6; bases outside the gene matches: 4. This CDR3 is built from 13 residues. Germline lookup yields CDR1 WSHSY and CDR2 SAAADI. CDR3: CASSAGQGVEQYF. CDR3 coding DNA: TGCGCCAGCAGTGCGGGACAGGGAGTCGAGCAGTACTTC.

The chain employs TRBV27 and TRBJ2-7; D is perhaps TRBD1 (5 bases). The CDR3 totals 13 residues. Germline V gives CDR1 MNHEY, CDR2 SMNVEV (reference sequence). V lost 4 bases and J lost 3, with 10 bases in between. The DNA for the CDR3 is TGTGCCAGCAGTTCGTACAGGAGCTACGAGCAGTACTTC. This translates into CASSSYRSYEQYF.

The chain links TRBV5-4 to TRBJ2-2; no clear D gene. Per the germline V gene, CDR1 is SGHNT and CDR2 is YYREEE (reference sequence). Trimming cost V 3 bases and J 6 bases, with 12 bases left between them. The CDR3 has 14 residues. CDR3 protein: CASSSVGGSGELFF. The CDR3, as DNA: TGTGCCAGCAGCTCCGTGGGCGGCTCCGGGGAGCTGTTTTTT.

J is TRBJ2-3 and V is TRBV9; no clear D gene. Between the trimmed V and J ends, which lost 4 bases and 7 bases, there was a span of 13 bases. CDR3 length: 13 amino acids. Germline CDR1 and CDR2: SGDLS and YYNGEE. The CDR3 sequence: CASSPITANTQYF. In DNA form, the CDR3 reads TGTGCCAGCAGCCCTATCACGGCCAATACGCAGTATTTT.

CDR3 residues: CASSFDNGGQPQHF. The CDR3 region has the DNA TGTGCCAGCAGCTTTGACAACGGAGGTCAGCCCCAGCATTTT. The rearrangement joins TRBV7-9 to TRBJ1-5; D ambiguous. The CDR3 is made up of 14 amino acids. With 3 bases removed from V and 6 bases from J, the gap between germline ends came to 12 bases. Per the germline V gene, CDR1 is SEHNR and CDR2 is FQNEAQ (reference sequence).

This rearrangement joins TRBV2 to TRBJ1-1; 8 nucleotides match TRBD1. Per germline, CDR1 SNHLY and CDR2 FYNNEI. CDR3 length equals 13 residues. The trim removed 6 bases at V and 4 bases at J, leaving 4 bases unmatched. In DNA, the CDR3 is TGTGCCAGCAGAACGGACAGGGTCACTGAAGCTTTCTTT. This sequence encodes CASRTDRVTEAFF.

The chain uses TRBV7-2 and TRBJ2-1; 10 positions agree with TRBD2. The CDR3 runs to 15 residues. Losses at the gene ends were 4 bases for V and 9 bases for J; bases not matched to a gene: 9. Germline V gene lookup returns CDR1 SGHTA and CDR2 FQGNSA. The CDR3 sequence is CASSSAGGVRREQFF. CDR3 sequence (DNA): TGTGCCAGCAGCTCAGCGGGAGGGGTGAGGCGTGAGCAGTTCTTC. Full variable domain (remainder filled in from reference TRBV7-2 and TRBJ2-1): GAGVSQSPSNKVTEKGKDVELRCDPISGHTALYWYRQSLGQGLEFLIYFQGNSAPDKSGLPSDRFSAERTGGSVSTLTIQRTQQEDSAVYLCASSSAGGVRREQFFGPGTRLTVL.